This T cell receptor beta chain was identified during a study of T cells of healthy individuals. TCRdb itself ran the 5' RACE reads through MiXCR, one entry per CDR3 protein. The sample shows fewer than 90,000 distinct CDR3 sequences, about 4.8% of them seen only once. There are many counts of this clonotype. The receptor's source is a female donor in good health.

Here the CDR3 reads CAISDGRFFYGYTF. The CDR3 DNA follows: TGTGCCATCAGTGACGGCAGGTTTTTCTATGGCTACACCTTC. The rearrangement joins TRBV10-3 to TRBJ1-2; the D is unclear. The germline V gene has CDR1 ENHRY and CDR2 SYGVKD. V was clipped by 3 bases and J by 4 bases, with 12 bases between them. This CDR3 contains 14 residues.